This TCR beta chain was found in a study of vaccination and CD4 T cells after COVID-19. At the level of the study: Convalescent patients, SARS-CoV-2 positive by nasal swab PCR, comprised roughly ten mild cases and one severe case.

An Oncomine TCR Beta short-read assay was used to sequence the DNA from cultured CD4+ T cells. From cultured CD4+ T cells, genomic DNA was extracted. TCRdb processed the PCR reads anew with MiXCR; each CDR3 protein has one entry. The table records over 20,000 distinct CDR3 sequences, around 50% of them present only once. V gave up 0 bases and J gave up 3 bases, with 9 bases separating them. From germline, CDR1 is SGHRS and CDR2 YFSETQ. This CDR3 is 14 amino acids long. This clonotype has a handful of counts. Antigen: not known. Treatment in this sample: approximately nine-day PBMC culture with coronavirus spike peptide pools or control peptides (ViraFEST assay). ViraFEST enlarged antigen-specific T cell populations with peptide pools and afterwards sequenced TCRs. Per well, 2 million to 2.5 million PBMCs were cultured in the presence of around 9.1 IU/ml IL-2 and 10 ug/ml peptide pools.

The specimen was CD4+ T cells from blood, cultured in vitro. The clonotype was recovered from a human donor who had recovered from COVID-19. This chain connects TRBV5-1 to TRBJ2-5, with a tentative D call TRBD1 (6 bases). The CDR3 region is CASSLVPGEETQYF. DNA for the CDR3: TGCGCCAGCAGCTTGGTTCCAGGGGAAGAGACCCAGTACTTC.